This T cell receptor (beta chain) derives from a study of shared clonotypes between healthy human individuals. Study information: The study used three CD4 naive, three CD4 memory, two CD8 naive and one CD8 memory plate per donor. Points from the study as a whole: On the whole, naive subsets had larger estimated richness than memory subsets had. Researchers sampled only blood; tissue repertoires likely differ.

There are 14 residues in the CDR3. Looked up from germline, CDR1 is MGHRA and CDR2 is YSYEKL. Germline trimming cut 4 bases from V and 6 bases from J; bases unmatched to any gene: 3. To note about this clone: Antigen specificity is unknown. Other DNA sequences in this specimen translate into the identical CDR3.

Samples underwent the assay at deep level. The method was immunoSEQ multiplex PCR; TCRdb's version includes in-frame clones alone and lacks a portion of them. The sample has 2 million to 2.5 million clones, 85% to 95% seen once. The receptor comes from a man aged 18 to 30 in good health. Sequenced: naive CD4+ T cells sorted from blood. Subset: CD45RA+ positively selected. V and J are TRBV4-1 and TRBJ1-5; 10 nucleotides agree with TRBD1. In nucleotides, the CDR3 is TGCGCCAGCAGCCGACAGGGGGCCGGTCAGCCCCAGCATTTT. This sequence encodes CASSRQGAGQPQHF.